The rows below give T cell receptor beta chains drawn from one sample of a study of T cell repertoires in cytomegalovirus infection. TCRdb ran MiXCR on the reads and lists one entry per CDR3 protein. The sample includes hundreds of thousands of distinct CDR3 sequences, 20% to 25% seen only once; the top ten take roughly 8%. Material for sequencing was CD8+ T cells from PBMCs. The receptor source for this set is a human donor in good health (CMV status not recorded). Some clones in this sample may be carry-over from other donors' samples. The CDR3 runs from the conserved cysteine through the conserved F or W. D genes are given only for firm matches. The size entry is marked missing in some rows and otherwise reads once, few, many or a size class.

j_call d_call clone_size v_call cdr3_nt cdr3_aa
TRBJ1-2 TRBD1 NA TRBV12-3/TRBV12-4 TGTGCCAACAGTTCACCATCGGACAGGGGGAGCTATGGCTACACCTTC CANSSPSDRGSYGYTF
TRBJ2-2 NA NA TRBV7-9 TGTGCCAGCAGCTCGTCTTTGGGAACCGGGGAGCTGTTTTTT CASSSSLGTGELFF
TRBJ2-2 NA few TRBV29-1 TGCAGCGTTGAAGCTAGGCTCGACAGAACGAACACCGGGGAGCTGTTTTTT CSVEARLDRTNTGELFF
TRBJ2-2 NA few TRBV7-9 TGTGCCAGCAGCTTATCCGAGCTTACCGGGGAGCTGTTTTTT CASSLSELTGELFF
TRBJ1-1 TRBD1 NA TRBV7-9 TGTGCCAGCAGCCCGGACAGGAGGGCTTTCTTT CASSPDRRAFF
TRBJ2-3 NA NA TRBV28 TGTGCCAGCAGTTTCACGCCTTATGTCCTACTAGAGGGATCGCAGTATTTT CASSFTPYVLLEGSQYF
TRBJ2-5 TRBD1 few TRBV6-4 TGTGCCAGCAGTGAGAGCAGGGGGACCCAAGAGACCCAGTACTTC CASSESRGTQETQYF
TRBJ1-1 NA few TRBV4-3 TGCGCCAGCAGCCAAGGTTTACAGGGTACTGAAGCTTTCTTT CASSQGLQGTEAFF
TRBJ2-7 TRBD1 many TRBV7-6 TGTGCCAGCAGCTCCTCCGGACAGGGACGCGAGCAGTACTTC CASSSSGQGREQYF
TRBJ2-1 TRBD1 many TRBV7-6 TGTGCCAGCAGCGCCAGACAGGGGGGGAATGAGCAGTTCTTC CASSARQGGNEQFF
TRBJ2-1 TRBD1 few TRBV6-2/TRBV6-3 TGTGCCAGCAGTGGAAGCTACAGGGGGCTTCGAGATGAGCAGTTCTTC CASSGSYRGLRDEQFF
TRBJ1-1 NA few TRBV29-1 TGCAGCGACGGGGTTCTGAACACTGAAGCTTTCTTT CSDGVLNTEAFF
TRBJ1-5 NA few TRBV12-3/TRBV12-4 TGTGCCAGCAGTTCCGATACTCAGCCCCAGCATTTT CASSSDTQPQHF
TRBJ1-1 NA few TRBV27 TGTGCCAGTGGGCGAGGAGGGGTGAATCCCACTGAAGCTTTCTTT CASGRGGVNPTEAFF
TRBJ2-3 TRBD2 many TRBV12-3/TRBV12-4 TGTGCCAGCACCTTAGCGGGGCTCACAGATACGCAGTATTTT CASTLAGLTDTQYF
TRBJ2-7 NA many TRBV7-2 TGTGCCAGCAGCTTAGGAGTTGCGGGAACCTCCTACGAGCAGTACTTC CASSLGVAGTSYEQYF
TRBJ2-1 TRBD2 NA TRBV5-4 TGTGCCAGCGGTAATCTAGCGGGGGGGAGGAATGAGCAGTTCTTC CASGNLAGGRNEQFF
TRBJ1-2 TRBD1 NA TRBV20-1 TGCAGTGCGAGGGACAGCTTGCGGGACTATGGCTACACCTTC CSARDSLRDYGYTF
TRBJ1-2 NA NA TRBV7-8 TGTGCCAGCAGCTTAGCGGGCCCCACTAACTATGGCTACACCTTC CASSLAGPTNYGYTF
TRBJ2-1 NA NA TRBV6-2/TRBV6-3 TGTGCCAGCAGGACAGAAAATGAGCAGTTCTTC CASRTENEQFF
TRBJ1-1 NA many TRBV12-3/TRBV12-4 TGTGCCAGCAGTTTAGCCAGATCCGAGGCTTTCTTT CASSLARSEAFF
TRBJ1-5 NA many TRBV7-2 TGTGCCAGCAGCTTCTTCACGGACCAGCCCCAGCATTTT CASSFFTDQPQHF
TRBJ2-1 TRBD1 many TRBV6-1 TGTGCCAGCAGCACAGGGGGAAGCTCCTACAATGAGCAGTTCTTC CASSTGGSSYNEQFF